The rows below give T cell receptor beta chains drawn from one sample of a study of control samples from healthy donors and cancer patients. Sequenced by immunoSEQ multiplex PCR; TCRdb stores in-frame clones only, minus some. The sample table includes 150,000 to 200,000 clones. What was sequenced was blood. The receptors derive from a woman younger than 45 in good health. The CDR3 runs from the conserved cysteine through the conserved F or W. Each record gives: V gene, D gene, J gene, CDR3 length, CDR3 DNA, CDR3 protein. A D gene is named only where the DNA matches it firmly.

>TRBV9|NA|TRBJ2-2|16
TGTGCCAGCAGCCCATCACCCAACGAATACACCGGGGAGCTGTTTTTT
CASSPSPNEYTGELFF
>TRBV7-6|NA|TRBJ2-1|19
TGTGCCAGCAGCTTAGTTTACAGGACCGGGACTCGAGACAGCAATGAGCAGTTCTTC
CASSLVYRTGTRDSNEQFF
>TRBV6-5|TRBD1|TRBJ2-4|14
TGTGCCAGCGGCTCGCGAGGGGGCGGAAACATTCAGTACTTC
CASGSRGGGNIQYF
>TRBV7-2|NA|TRBJ1-3|14
TGTGCCAGCAGCCCTCGGACAGATGGAAACACCATATATTTT
CASSPRTDGNTIYF
>TRBV18|NA|TRBJ1-2|15
TGTGCCAGCTCACCCCCACAGTCGTTTATCTATGGCTACACCTTC
CASSPPQSFIYGYTF
>TRBV6-5|NA|TRBJ2-7|14
TGTGCCAGCAGGGGGGGGACAGGTTTCCCCGAGCAGTACTTC
CASRGGTGFPEQYF
>TRBV29-1|TRBD1|TRBJ1-1|13
TGCAGCGTTGAAGGGACAGGGAGGACTGAAGCTTTCTTT
CSVEGTGRTEAFF
>TRBV19|NA|TRBJ2-7|13
TGTGCCAGTAGTTACGGTGGGTGGTACGAGCAGTACTTC
CASSYGGWYEQYF
>TRBV12-3/TRBV12-4|TRBD1|TRBJ2-1|13
TGTGCCAGCAGAGAAACAGGGGGGAATGAGCAGTTCTTC
CASRETGGNEQFF
>TRBV28|NA|TRBJ2-4|14
TGTGCCAGCAGTTTAAGACAGGCTAAAAACATTCAGTACTTC
CASSLRQAKNIQYF
>TRBV7-2|NA|TRBJ2-3|15
TGTGCCAGCAGCTTAGTGGCGGGGGCAGGGGATACGCAGTATTTT
CASSLVAGAGDTQYF
>TRBV6-1|TRBD2|TRBJ2-3|16
TGTGCCAGCAGTGAGGCGGAGGGAAGCGGGGGGTATAAGCAGTATTTT
CASSEAEGSGGYKQYF
>TRBV7-7|NA|TRBJ2-7|15
TGTGCTAGCAGCCCAGGGGAAAGGTTTGGGTACGAGCAGTACTTC
CASSPGERFGYEQYF
>TRBV3-1/TRBV3-2|TRBD2|TRBJ2-7|15
TGTGCCAGCAGCCAAGAAGGACTAGCGGAGTACGAGCAGTACTTC
CASSQEGLAEYEQYF
>TRBV18|NA|TRBJ2-2|16
TGTGCCAGCTCACCACCAGGGGTCCAGGACACCGGGGAGCTGTTTTTT
CASSPPGVQDTGELFF
>TRBV28|TRBD1|TRBJ1-2|22
TGTGCCAGCAGTTTCCTAATTGGCGGGTTTCGGCGGGACAGGCCCATCTCTGAGGGCTACACCTTC
CASSFLIGGFRRDRPISEGYTF
>TRBV5-1|TRBD2|TRBJ2-1|18
TGCGCCAGCAGCTTGTCGGTAGCGGGGAGGCTCTCCTACAATGAGCAGTTCTTC
CASSLSVAGRLSYNEQFF
>TRBV27|NA|TRBJ1-1|14
TGTGCCAGCAGTATTAACAGGGTATATACTGAAGCTTTCTTT
CASSINRVYTEAFF
>TRBV5-1|NA|TRBJ2-3|14
TGCGCCAGCAAGTTGGCAGGGGTCGCAGATACGCAGTATTTT
CASKLAGVADTQYF
>TRBV5-5|TRBD2|TRBJ2-5|15
TGTGCCAGCAGCTTGGCCGGAGCGGGGCAAGAGACCCAGTACTTC
CASSLAGAGQETQYF
>TRBV7-2|NA|TRBJ1-5|13
TGTGCCAGCAGCCGAAAGCCGGGACAGCCCCAGCATTTT
CASSRKPGQPQHF
>TRBV2|NA|TRBJ2-7|11
TGTGCCAGCAGTGAACGGTACGAGCAGTACTTC
CASSERYEQYF
>TRBV6-5|NA|TRBJ2-1|14
TGTGCCAGCACACGTGGAGGTTCCTACAATGAGCAGTTCTTC
CASTRGGSYNEQFF
>TRBV19|NA|TRBJ2-7|15
TGTGCCAGTAGTACCTCCGGTTCGGGAACCTACGAGCAGTACTTC
CASSTSGSGTYEQYF
>TRBV4-2|NA|TRBJ1-2|15
TGTGCCAGCAGCCCCACGGACAGCCCTAACTATGGCTACACCTTC
CASSPTDSPNYGYTF
>TRBV10-1|NA|TRBJ2-7|13
TGCGCCAGCAGTATACGATCCCAGGGAGCGCAGTACTTC
CASSIRSQGAQYF
>TRBV19|TRBD1|TRBJ2-5|15
TGTGCCAGTAGTATAAGGGGGCCTATCCAAGAGACCCAGTACTTC
CASSIRGPIQETQYF
>TRBV5-6|NA|TRBJ2-1|15
TGTGCCAGCAGCTTGGCTTCCTTGGTGGTCGATGAGCAGTTCTTC
CASSLASLVVDEQFF
>TRBV6-5|TRBD1|TRBJ1-2|15
TGTGCCAGCAGTTACGATCGGCAGGGGGCATATGGCTACACCTTC
CASSYDRQGAYGYTF
>TRBV7-3|TRBD1|TRBJ2-1|15
TGTGCCAGCAGCTTCGAGGGGGCGGCCTACAATGAGCAGTTCTTC
CASSFEGAAYNEQFF
>TRBV4-2|NA|TRBJ2-4|14
TGTGCCAGCAGCCAGTCTTCGACCGTAAACATTCAGTACTTC
CASSQSSTVNIQYF
>TRBV2|NA|TRBJ1-2|11
TGTGCCAGCACTACTATGGGGGGCTACACCTTC
CASTTMGGYTF
>TRBV10-3|NA|TRBJ2-1|14
TGTGCCATCAACGACCAGAGCTCCTACAATGAGCAGTTCTTC
CAINDQSSYNEQFF
>TRBV5-1|NA|TRBJ2-4|15
TGCGCCAGCCGATGGGAAGGCCTTGGCAAAAACATTCAGTACTTC
CASRWEGLGKNIQYF
>TRBV19|NA|TRBJ1-2|13
TGTGCCAGTAGTACCGGGTCTAGCTATGGCTACACCTTC
CASSTGSSYGYTF
>TRBV29-1|NA|TRBJ2-4|13
TGCAGCGTCAGGGGTGGGGACAAAAACATTCAGTACTTC
CSVRGGDKNIQYF
>TRBV5-4|TRBD2|TRBJ2-4|14
TGTGCCAGCAGCCAAGCGGGGGGTCGCGACATTCAGTACTTC
CASSQAGGRDIQYF
>TRBV3-1/TRBV3-2|NA|TRBJ2-3|14
TGTGCCAGCACCCCGGGTCCTCCACCAGATACGCAGTATTTT
CASTPGPPPDTQYF
>TRBV29-1|NA|TRBJ2-7|13
TGCAGCGTTGATCACGTCCAGGGCCACGAGCAGTACTTC
CSVDHVQGHEQYF